The TCR beta chain under discussion was sequenced for a study of response to subunit inactivated influenza vaccine. The CDR3 is 13 amino acids. In germline, CDR1 is SGHNT, CDR2 YYREEE (reference sequence). Trimming stripped 4 bases from V and 2 bases from J, with 9 bases between. TCRdb re-called the RT-PCR reads with MiXCR, one entry per CDR3 protein. Among some 540,000 distinct CDR3 sequences listed, roughly 25% were seen once. Another study also made use of these data, one on T cells expressing NK-cell markers. From that report: What made the TCR beta cDNA was 5'RACE template switching with UMIs.

This TCR was recovered from a man in his fifties or sixties who received an inactivated influenza vaccine. The chain recombines TRBV5-4 with TRBJ1-2, with D possibly TRBD1 on 5 matching bases. Sequences were derived from CD4+ T cells sorted from PBMCs, sampled less than 13 days after vaccination. In nucleotides, the CDR3 is TGTGCCAGCAGCGCCCAGGGAAACTATGGCTACACCTTC. It is translated as CASSAQGNYGYTF.